The 4 T cell receptor beta chains given below trace back to one sample, sequenced in a study of PD-L1 blockade in urothelial cancer. Profiling relied on immunoSEQ multiplex PCR, and the TCRdb table lists in-frame clones only, not all of them. This sample has more than 35,000 clones, with 85% found just once. As for time point: pretreatment peripheral blood. This sample comprised PBMCs, obtained around atezolizumab (anti-PD-L1) treatment. The receptors come from an elderly man with urothelial cancer.

The chain recombines TRBV15 with TRBJ2-2; D is ambiguous. Germline V gene lookup returns CDR1 LNHNV and CDR2 YYDKDF (reference sequence). V gave up 4 bases and J gave up 4 bases, with 4 bases separating them. The CDR3 covers 12 residues. Here the CDR3 DNA reads TGTGCCACCAGCATCCTCACCGGGGAGCTGTTTTTT. It is translated as CATSILTGELFF.

The V and J genes are TRBV19 and TRBJ1-2, with TRBD1 matching 7 bases. V gave up 10 bases and J gave up 0 bases; unmatched junction bases: 11. The length of the CDR3 is 15 residues. The germline CDR1 and CDR2 sequences are LNHDA and SQIVND (reference sequence). The CDR3 nucleotides read TGTGCCACGCAGGGCTACAGGGGCGCTAACTATGGCTACACCTTC. It specifies CATQGYRGANYGYTF.

With regard to this clone: A read error may produce the germline difference seen at one junction end. This chain uses TRBV6-8 with TRBJ2-6, with D unresolved. The germline gives CDR1 MNHGY, CDR2 SAAAGT. This CDR3 spans 10 amino acids. The CDR3 nucleotides read TGTGCCAGCAGTTACTCGAGGTGTGTTTTC. Its protein product is CASSYSRCVF.

This chain joins TRBV11-3 and TRBJ2-5; possible D gene TRBD2, 6 bases. This CDR3 is 15 amino acids long. The ends were cut back, 0 bases at V and 3 bases at J, with 11 bases in the middle. From germline, CDR1 is SGHNT and CDR2 YENEEA. The CDR3 DNA follows: TGTGCCAGCAGCTTAGACGGGACTCCTAAAGAGACCCAGTACTTC. Protein: CASSLDGTPKETQYF.